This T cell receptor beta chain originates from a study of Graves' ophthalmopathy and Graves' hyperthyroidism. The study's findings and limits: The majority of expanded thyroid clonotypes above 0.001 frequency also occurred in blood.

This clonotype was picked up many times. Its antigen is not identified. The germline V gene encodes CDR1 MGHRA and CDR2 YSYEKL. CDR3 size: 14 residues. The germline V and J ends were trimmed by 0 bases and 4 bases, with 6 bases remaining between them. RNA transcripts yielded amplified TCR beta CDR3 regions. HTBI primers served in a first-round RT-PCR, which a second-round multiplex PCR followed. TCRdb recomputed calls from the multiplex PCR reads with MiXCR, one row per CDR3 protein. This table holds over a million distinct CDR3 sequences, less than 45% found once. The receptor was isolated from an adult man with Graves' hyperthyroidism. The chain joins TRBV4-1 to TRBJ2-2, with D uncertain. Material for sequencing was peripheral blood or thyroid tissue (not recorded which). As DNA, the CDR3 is TGCGCCAGCAGCCAAGATTTGCGCACCGGGGAGCTGTTTTTT. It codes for CASSQDLRTGELFF.